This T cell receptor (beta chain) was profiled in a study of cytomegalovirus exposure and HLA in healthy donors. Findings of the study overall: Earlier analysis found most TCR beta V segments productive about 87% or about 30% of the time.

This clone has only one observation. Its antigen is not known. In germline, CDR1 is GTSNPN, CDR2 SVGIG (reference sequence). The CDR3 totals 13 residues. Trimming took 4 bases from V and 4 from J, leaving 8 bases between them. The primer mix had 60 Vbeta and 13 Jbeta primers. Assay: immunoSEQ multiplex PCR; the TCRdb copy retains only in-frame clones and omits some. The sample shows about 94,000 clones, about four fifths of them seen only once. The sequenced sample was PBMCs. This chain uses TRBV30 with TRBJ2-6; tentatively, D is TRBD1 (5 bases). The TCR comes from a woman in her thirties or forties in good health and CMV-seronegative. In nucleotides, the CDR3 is TGTGCCTGGACAGGGTTGGGGGCCAACGTCCTGACTTTC. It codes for CAWTGLGANVLTF.